This T cell receptor (beta chain) was identified in a study of T cell repertoires in cytomegalovirus infection. Study-level information: Indications came from public TCR beta signatures; they pointed to CMV infection and to a matching HLA type.

This clonotype was detected ten times or more. Its matching antigen is unknown. Findings and limits, study-wide: Pooled public TCR beta family frequency picked out CMV carriers with the relevant HLA. HLA-C-restricted, CMV-specific TCR beta clonotypes were dominant ex vivo.

Via MiXCR, TCRdb re-called the reads, giving one row per CDR3 protein. The table includes roughly 990,000 distinct CDR3 sequences, 30% to 40% detected once. The specimen was cultured CD8+ T cells from PBMCs, collected from culture after CMV antigen stimulation. The source of this sequence is a human donor in good health (CMV status not recorded). Some clones in this sample may be carry-over from other donors' samples.

The CDR3: CASNIDRYNEQFF. The CDR3 coding sequence is TGTGCCAGCAATATTGACAGATACAATGAGCAGTTCTTC. The chain combines TRBV6-2 or TRBV6-3 with TRBJ2-1, with a weak D call TRBD1 (5 bases). This CDR3 has 13 amino acids. With 7 bases removed from V and 4 bases from J, the gap between germline ends came to 11 bases. Per germline, CDR1 MNHEY and CDR2 SVGEGT.